This T cell receptor (beta chain) was sequenced in a study of T cell repertoires in cytomegalovirus infection. Background on the study: CMV infection plus the matching HLA type was flagged by public TCR beta signatures. Broader study findings: Dominant in the ex vivo response were TCR beta clonotypes restricted by HLA-C and specific for CMV. Accumulated public TCR beta family frequency recognized individuals carrying CMV together with the relevant HLA.

A single record per CDR3 protein comes from TCRdb applying MiXCR to the reads. This sample has around 530,000 distinct CDR3 sequences; 16% occur once, and the top ten carry 20% to 30%. In its sample, this clonotype was seen a few times. Its antigen remains unknown. This CDR3 has 16 residues. V lost 4 bases, J lost 3 bases, and 19 bases lay in between. The germline CDR1 and CDR2 sequences are SNHLY and FYNNEI. The material sequenced was CD8+ T cells from PBMCs. The sequence came from a human donor in good health (CMV status not recorded). Some clones in this sample may be carry-over from other donors' samples. V is TRBV2 and J is TRBJ2-7; D may be TRBD2 (6 bases). CDR3 sequence: CASSVPPGTGIYEQYF. The CDR3 DNA reads as TGTGCCAGCAGTGTTCCACCCGGGACTGGAATCTACGAGCAGTACTTC.